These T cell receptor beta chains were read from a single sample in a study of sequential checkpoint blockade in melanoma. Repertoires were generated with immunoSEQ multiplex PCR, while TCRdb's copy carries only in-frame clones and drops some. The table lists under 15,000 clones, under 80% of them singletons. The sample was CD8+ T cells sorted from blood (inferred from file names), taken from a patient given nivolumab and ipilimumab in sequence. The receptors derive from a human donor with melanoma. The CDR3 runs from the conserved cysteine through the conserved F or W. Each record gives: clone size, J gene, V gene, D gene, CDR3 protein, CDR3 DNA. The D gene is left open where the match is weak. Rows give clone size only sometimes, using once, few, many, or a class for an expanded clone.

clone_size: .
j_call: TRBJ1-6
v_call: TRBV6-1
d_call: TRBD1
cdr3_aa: CASIDRGSYNSPLHF
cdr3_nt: TGTGCCAGCATAGACAGGGGCTCTTATAATTCACCCCTCCACTTT

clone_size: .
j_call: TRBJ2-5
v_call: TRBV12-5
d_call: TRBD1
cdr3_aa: CASVQGALGKETQYF
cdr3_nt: TGTGCTAGTGTCCAGGGGGCTTTGGGAAAAGAGACCCAGTACTTC

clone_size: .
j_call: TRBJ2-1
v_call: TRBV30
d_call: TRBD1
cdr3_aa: CACRQGASYNEQFF
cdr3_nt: TGTGCCTGCCGACAGGGGGCCTCCTACAATGAGCAGTTCTTC

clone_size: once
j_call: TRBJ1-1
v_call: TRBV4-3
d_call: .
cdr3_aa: CASSQDRRRNTEAFF
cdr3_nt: TGCGCCAGCAGCCAAGACAGAAGGAGGAACACTGAAGCTTTCTTT

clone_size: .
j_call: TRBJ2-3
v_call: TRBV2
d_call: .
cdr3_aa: CASTPKGADTQYF
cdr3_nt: TGTGCCAGCACCCCGAAAGGGGCAGATACGCAGTATTTT

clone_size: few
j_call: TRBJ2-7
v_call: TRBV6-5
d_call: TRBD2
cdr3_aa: CASSYASGGYYEQYF
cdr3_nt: TGTGCCAGCAGTTACGCTAGCGGGGGATACTACGAGCAGTACTTC

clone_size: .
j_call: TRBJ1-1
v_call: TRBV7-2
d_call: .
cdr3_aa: CASSRNGDTEAFF
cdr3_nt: TGTGCCAGCAGCCGCAACGGGGACACTGAAGCTTTCTTT

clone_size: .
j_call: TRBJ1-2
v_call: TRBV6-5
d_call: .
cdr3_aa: CASSPLDISNYGYTF
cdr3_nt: TGTGCCAGCAGCCCGTTGGACATTTCTAACTATGGCTACACCTTC

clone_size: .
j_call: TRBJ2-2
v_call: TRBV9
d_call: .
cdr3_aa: CASSPDRNTGELFF
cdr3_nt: TGTGCCAGCAGCCCCGACAGGAACACCGGGGAGCTGTTTTTT

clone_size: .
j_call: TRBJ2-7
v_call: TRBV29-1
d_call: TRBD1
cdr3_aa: CSARQGSYEQYF
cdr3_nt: TGCAGCGCTCGACAGGGTTCCTACGAGCAGTACTTC